A single sample gave rise to the 10 T cell receptor beta chains below, sequenced in a study of T cell responses to AZD1222 COVID-19 vaccine. Profiling relied on immunoSEQ multiplex PCR, and the TCRdb table lists in-frame clones only, not all of them. The data show just under 150,000 clones, with around 90% seen just once and roughly 1.7% held by the top ten. Material: peripheral blood, obtained 28 days after the second AZD1222 dose. The origin of the receptors is an adult who received the AZD1222 COVID-19 vaccine.

V gene TRBV7-2 combines with J gene TRBJ2-5, with D perhaps TRBD2 (5 bases). Germline V CDR1 and CDR2: SGHTA, FQGNSA. Trimming took off 7 bases at V and 5 bases at J, with 14 bases between the two ends. CDR3 length: 13 residues. CDR3 nucleotides: TGTGCCAGCACCCCCCCGGGAACGGAGACCCAGTACTTC. Protein product: CASTPPGTETQYF.

In the case of this clone: In the same sample, other DNA sequences code for this CDR3. The chain has TRBV19 and TRBJ1-1; D is undetermined. The CDR3 has 13 residues. V lost 3 bases and J lost 2, with 7 bases in between. Germline loops: CDR1 LNHDA, CDR2 SQIVND (reference sequence). The CDR3 loop is CASSIGGNTEAFF. The CDR3 DNA is TGTGCCAGTAGTATCGGCGGAAACACTGAAGCTTTCTTT.

The J gene is TRBJ1-1, the V gene TRBV7-6; tentatively, D is TRBD1 (5 bases). The CDR3 has 14 residues. The germline CDR1 and CDR2 sequences are SGHVS and FNYEAQ. The V end lost 1 base, the J end lost 4 bases, and 10 bases lay between the germline ends. DNA of the CDR3: TGTGCCAGCAGCTTAGGAGGGGAAAGCACTGAAGCTTTCTTT. Encoded protein: CASSLGGESTEAFF.

This sequence joins TRBV27 and TRBJ1-6; D unresolved. The CDR3 sequence is 17 residues long. V was trimmed by 1 base and J by 7 bases, leaving 17 bases between them. Germline V gene lookup returns CDR1 MNHEY and CDR2 SMNVEV (reference sequence). CDR3 nucleotides: TGTGCCAGCAGTTTATGGCAGGTGAGGTTTGGGAATTCACCCCTCCACTTT. The encoded protein is CASSLWQVRFGNSPLHF.

The V and J genes are TRBV19 and TRBJ1-5; the D is unclear. CDR1 is LNHDA and CDR2 is SQIVND in the germline V gene (reference sequence). CDR3 size: 10 residues. Trimming stripped 9 bases from V and 10 bases from J, with 10 bases between. CDR3 sequence reads: CASGGYPQHF. CDR3 in DNA: TGTGCCAGCGGAGGGTACCCCCAGCATTTT. The whole variable domain, filled in from reference TRBV19 and TRBJ1-5, reads DGGITQSPKYLFRKEGQNVTLSCEQNLNHDAMYWYRQDPGQGLRLIYYSQIVNDFQKGDIAEGYSVSREKKESFPLTVTSAQKNPTAFYLCASGGYPQHFGDGTRLSIL.

CDR3 coding DNA: TGTGCCAGCTGCCAATTTAACTATGGCTACACCTTC. It codes for CASCQFNYGYTF. The chain couples TRBV6-6 to TRBJ1-2; D gene unclear. Germline lookup yields CDR1 MNHNY and CDR2 SVGAGI (reference sequence). Deletions cut 8 bases from V and 1 base from J, with 8 bases between. The CDR3 has 12 amino acids.

CDR3 nucleotide sequence: TGTGCCAGCAGACAGAGCGGGAGGTGGCAAGAGACCCAGTACTTC. Protein product: CASRQSGRWQETQYF. V gene TRBV3-1 (or the pseudogene TRBV3-2) combines with J gene TRBJ2-5, with TRBD2 identical over 9 bases. Germline loops: CDR1 LGHDT, CDR2 YNNKEL (reference sequence). V dropped 6 bases and J dropped 2; count of bases not matched to a gene: 7. This CDR3 has 15 residues.

This clone was seen just once. Other DNA variants within this sample encode the same CDR3. The CDR3 DNA sequence: TGCGCCAGCAGCCAAGATCCCGGGCAGGGGAACTATGGCTACACCTTC. It specifies CASSQDPGQGNYGYTF. The rearrangement joins TRBV4-3 to TRBJ1-2; possibly TRBD1 for D (6 bases). Looked up from germline, CDR1 is LGHNA and CDR2 is YSLEER. This CDR3 is 16 amino acids long. Trimming stripped 0 bases from V and 2 bases from J, with 13 bases between.

V usage is TRBV7-2 and J usage is TRBJ2-7; D may be TRBD1 (5 bases). The V and J ends lost 1 base and 5 bases respectively, with 15 bases between them. The CDR3 covers 15 residues. Germline V lookup: CDR1 SGHTA, CDR2 FQGNSA. CDR3 sequence: CASSLGLEQVDEQYF. CDR3 in DNA: TGTGCCAGCAGCTTAGGGCTAGAACAGGTCGACGAGCAGTACTTC.

This clone was counted once. The chain is built from TRBV3-1 (or the pseudogene TRBV3-2) and TRBJ1-1, with D maybe TRBD1 (5 bases). This CDR3 has 15 residues. CDR1 LGHDT and CDR2 YNNKEL come from the germline V gene (reference sequence). Trimming cost V 2 bases and J 1 base, with 11 bases left between them. DNA of the CDR3: TGTGCCAGCAGCCAAAGAGGGGCGGGGAACACTGAAGCTTTCTTT. It encodes CASSQRGAGNTEAFF.